A single sample is the source of the 26 T cell receptor beta chains below, sequenced in a study of preoperative IRX-2 immunotherapy in early breast cancer. Documented treatment: preoperative locoregional IRX-2 cytokine immunotherapy. Assay: immunoSEQ multiplex PCR; the TCRdb copy retains only in-frame clones and omits some. The table has roughly 23,000 clones, approximately 92% seen once; the top ten hold roughly 10%. The starting material was tumor tissue, obtained after IRX-2 immunotherapy. Every receptor here comes from a human donor with breast cancer.

The rearrangement links TRBV19 to TRBJ1-1, with D possibly TRBD1 on 6 matching bases. CDR3 length equals 13 residues. The V gene's germline CDR1 is LNHDA and CDR2 SQIVND (reference sequence). V lost 5 bases to trimming and J lost 7 bases, with 14 bases between them. The CDR3 region is CASSFTGTNEAFF. CDR3 sequence (DNA): TGTGCCAGTAGTTTCACAGGGACCAATGAAGCTTTCTTT.

The V gene is TRBV11-2, the J gene TRBJ2-1; 7 bases agree with TRBD1. This CDR3 contains 15 residues. Germline values: CDR1 SGHAT, CDR2 FQNNGV. V was pared by 4 bases and J by 8 bases, with 11 bases of the junction left unmatched. Written as DNA, the CDR3 is TGTGCCAGCAGCTCCCAGAGGGGGCGCATCGATGAGCAGTTCTTC. This sequence encodes CASSSQRGRIDEQFF.

The chain joins TRBV18 to TRBJ2-7; D may be TRBD1 (5 bases). From germline, CDR1 is KGHSH and CDR2 LQKENI. The CDR3 loop spans 15 amino acids. V was clipped by 2 bases and J by 0 bases, with 11 bases between them. The CDR3 DNA follows: TGTGCCAGCTCACCAGCAGGGTCCCTCTCCTACGAGCAGTACTTC. It specifies CASSPAGSLSYEQYF.

J is TRBJ2-3 and V is TRBV2, with unresolved D. CDR3 size: 12 residues. With 0 bases removed from V and 6 bases from J, the gap between germline ends came to 4 bases. Germline V gene sequence: CDR1 SNHLY, CDR2 FYNNEI. The CDR3 spells CASSEARDTQYF. The CDR3 coding sequence is TGTGCCAGCAGTGAAGCACGGGATACGCAGTATTTT.

The gene calls are TRBV7-9 and TRBJ2-3; TRBD2 aligns across 8 bases. From germline, CDR1 is SEHNR and CDR2 FQNEAQ (reference sequence). The CDR3 contains 16 residues. V shed 5 bases and J 5 bases; nucleotides not matched to a gene: 12. The DNA of the CDR3 is TGTGCCAGCAGCATACAAACGGGGGGGCTTGGAGATACGCAGTATTTT. It yields the protein CASSIQTGGLGDTQYF.

The rearrangement uses TRBV2 and TRBJ2-3; D is perhaps TRBD1 or TRBD2 (6 bases each). CDR1 and CDR2 from the germline V gene are SNHLY and FYNNEI. The germline V and J ends were trimmed by 6 bases and 3 bases, with 13 bases remaining between them. This CDR3 comprises 14 residues. In DNA, the CDR3 is TGTGCCAGCAGCCAAGGAGGGGGAACAGATACGCAGTATTTT. This codes for CASSQGGGTDTQYF. Full variable domain (outside the CDR3, taken from reference TRBV2 and TRBJ2-3): EPEVTQTPSHQVTQMGQEVILRCVPISNHLYFYWYRQILGQKVEFLVSFYNNEISEKSEIFDDQFSVERPDGSNFTLKIRSTKLEDSAMYFCASSQGGGTDTQYFGPGTRLTVL.

This chain connects TRBV5-1 to TRBJ1-4, with D hard to call. Germline CDR1 SGHRS, CDR2 YFSETQ. CDR3 length: 13 amino acids. The ends were cut back, 1 base at V and 6 bases at J, with 7 bases in the middle. CDR3 protein: CASSLRADEKLFF. CDR3 nucleotides: TGCGCCAGCAGCTTGAGGGCGGATGAAAAACTGTTTTTT.

This clone has just a few counts. The chain is built from TRBV5-4 and TRBJ1-1; TRBD1 matches 7 bases. The germline CDR1 and CDR2 sequences are SGHNT and YYREEE (reference sequence). J gave up 12 bases and V 2 bases, and 16 bases lay outside the gene matches. The CDR3 runs 15 residues. CDR3 bases: TGTGCCAGCAGCTTAATCAATCGACAGGGCGGACGCCCTTTCTTT. Residues: CASSLINRQGGRPFF.

Details on this clone: Since the CDR3 does not end with the conserved phenylalanine or tryptophan, this likely comes from a read error. The chain uses TRBV19 and TRBJ1-2; TRBD1 matches 9 bases. The V segment lost 7 bases and the J segment 5 bases; nucleotides outside the gene matches: 11. Germline lookup yields CDR1 LNHDA and CDR2 SQIVND (reference sequence). The length of the CDR3 is 15 residues. Here the CDR3 DNA reads TGTGCCAGTAATCCGGGACAGGGATTATGGTATGGCTACACCTCC. Amino acids: CASNPGQGLWYGYTS.

J is TRBJ2-1 and V is TRBV4-1; D remains unclear. Deletions cut 2 bases from V and 9 bases from J, with 14 bases between. Germline CDR1 and CDR2: MGHRA and YSYEKL. The CDR3 length is 14 residues. Here the CDR3 DNA reads TGCGCCAGCAGCCAAATGGTAGGGATGGTTGAGCAGTTCTTC. Protein product: CASSQMVGMVEQFF.

This clone was observed once. This rearrangement joins TRBV29-1 to TRBJ2-7; 13 nucleotides agree with TRBD2. With V trimmed by 4 bases and J by 6 bases, 6 bases remained unmatched. CDR1 SQVTM and CDR2 ANQGSEA come from the germline V gene. CDR3 length: 14 residues. CDR3 sequence: CSVAYRLAGGEQYF. As DNA, the CDR3 is TGCAGCGTTGCTTATCGACTAGCGGGGGGCGAGCAGTACTTC.

The V call is TRBV28, the J call TRBJ2-6, with 12 bases identical to TRBD1. Losses at the gene ends were 5 bases for V and 3 bases for J; bases not matched to a gene: 5. This CDR3 region has 17 residues. Germline V gene data show CDR1 as MDHEN and CDR2 as SYDVKM. The DNA of the CDR3 is TGTGCCAGCAGTCCCCGGGACAGGGGGCGTGGGGCCAACGTCCTGACTTTC. This gives the protein CASSPRDRGRGANVLTF.

The chain carries TRBV28 and TRBJ1-5; 8 bases line up with TRBD1. V lost 7 bases to trimming and J lost 5 bases; unmatched junction nucleotides: 7. The CDR3 spans 14 residues. The germline V gene has CDR1 MDHEN and CDR2 SYDVKM. CDR3 protein: CASKTGEVDQPQHF. The CDR3 bases are TGTGCCAGCAAGACAGGGGAAGTTGATCAGCCCCAGCATTTT.

Note on this clone: The sample holds other DNA sequences that translate to the same CDR3. This chain uses TRBV28 with TRBJ1-1, with D possibly TRBD1 on 5 matching bases. The CDR3 runs 11 residues. CDR1 is MDHEN, CDR2 SYDVKM, per germline. V lost 6 bases and J lost 6, with 8 bases in between. The DNA of the CDR3 is TGTGCCAGCAGGGGGCGGCCTGAAGCTTTCTTT. Translating gives CASRGRPEAFF. The full variable domain, with the rest looked up from reference TRBV28 and TRBJ1-1, is DVKVTQSSRYLVKRTGEKVFLECVQDMDHENMFWYRQDPGLGLRLIYFSYDVKMKEKGDIPEGYSVSREKKERFSLILESASTNQTSMYLCASRGRPEAFFGQGTRLTVV.

A remark on this clone: Its ends do not fully match the called genes, so a read error is possible. The chain has TRBV9 and TRBJ2-7, with 7 bases that match TRBD2. The CDR3 is made up of 14 amino acids. Looked up from germline, CDR1 is SGDLS and CDR2 is YYNGEE. CDR3 loop: CAGSVGAGAGEQYF. CDR3 bases: TGTGCCGGCAGCGTAGGGGCGGGAGCAGGGGAGCAGTACTTC.

This clone was recorded only once. The V and J genes are TRBV7-6 and TRBJ2-7, with D unresolved. The germline CDR1 and CDR2 sequences are SGHVS and FNYEAQ. Trimming stripped 2 bases from V and 6 bases from J, with 8 bases between. This CDR3 spans 12 amino acids. CDR3 region: CASSLTTVEQYF. CDR3 nucleotide sequence: TGTGCCAGCAGCTTAACGACGGTCGAGCAGTACTTC. The full variable domain, with the rest looked up from reference TRBV7-6 and TRBJ2-7, is GAGVSQSPRYKVTKRGQDVALRCDPISGHVSLYWYRQALGQGPEFLTYFNYEAQQDKSGLPNDRFSAERPEGSISTLTIQRTEQRDSAMYRCASSLTTVEQYFGPGTRLTVT.

V usage is TRBV2 and J usage is TRBJ2-7; the match to TRBD2 covers 7 bases. CDR1 and CDR2 from the germline V gene are SNHLY and FYNNEI. The CDR3 sequence is 14 residues long. V shed 4 bases, J shed 0 bases, and the junction held 3 bases outside the gene matches. The CDR3 here is CASSGLANSYEQYF. CDR3 in DNA: TGTGCCAGCAGTGGACTAGCCAACTCCTACGAGCAGTACTTC.

The sample holds one count of this clone. The gene calls are TRBV10-3 and TRBJ2-7; TRBD2 agrees at 12 bases. This CDR3 spans 16 amino acids. CDR1 and CDR2 (germline): ENHRY, SYGVKD. J gave up 3 bases and V 4 bases, and 7 bases lay outside the gene matches. CDR3 nucleotide sequence: TGTGCCATCAGTGCCCGACTAGCGGGAGAGTTCTACGAGCAGTACTTC. This codes for CAISARLAGEFYEQYF.

This clone was observed once. The chain combines TRBV28 with TRBJ1-5; possibly TRBD1 for D (6 bases). The CDR3 is 13 amino acids. With 7 bases removed from V and 5 bases from J, the gap between germline ends came to 12 bases. Germline CDR1 and CDR2: MDHEN and SYDVKM. The DNA for the CDR3 is TGTGCCAGCACCATTTACAGGGATCAGCCCCAGCATTTT. Translation: CASTIYRDQPQHF.

This clone was observed a single time. This chain uses TRBV7-6 with TRBJ1-1; no clear D. V lost 5 bases and J 4 bases, leaving 20 bases between the germline ends. Germline V gives CDR1 SGHVS, CDR2 FNYEAQ. The CDR3 loop spans 16 amino acids. DNA of the CDR3: TGTGCCAGCAGCCCCCGGACGTTAGGCGGTGGCACTGAAGCTTTCTTT. Translating gives CASSPRTLGGGTEAFF.

The genes are TRBV5-1 and TRBJ1-1; no firm D call. The V end lost 4 bases, the J end lost 0 bases, and 10 bases lay between the germline ends. The germline gives CDR1 SGHRS, CDR2 YFSETQ. This CDR3 region has 14 residues. CDR3 sequence (DNA): TGCGCCAGCAGCGTGACACCCATGAACACTGAAGCTTTCTTT. Amino acids: CASSVTPMNTEAFF.

The chain couples TRBV30 to TRBJ1-2, with a weak D call TRBD1 (6 bases). The germline V and J ends were trimmed by 3 bases and 3 bases, with 20 bases remaining between them. Germline loops: CDR1 GTSNPN, CDR2 SVGIG (reference sequence). This CDR3 has 16 amino acids. CDR3 nucleotides: TGTGCCTGGAGGGCTTTATGGGGGGGGCAGGACTATGGCTACACCTTC. It encodes CAWRALWGGQDYGYTF.

This clone was seen once. The rearrangement links TRBV27 to TRBJ1-1, with a weak D call TRBD1 (5 bases). Germline V gene data show CDR1 as MNHEY and CDR2 as SMNVEV (reference sequence). V lost 6 bases, J lost 9 bases, and 14 bases lay in between. The CDR3 is 12 amino acids. CDR3 nucleotide sequence: TGTGCCAGCAGGGCTCCCCGACAGAAAGCTTTCTTT. This encodes CASRAPRQKAFF.

The CDR3 here is CASSWAGTLNNEQFF. CDR3 DNA sequence: TGCGCCAGCAGCTGGGCCGGGACCCTAAACAATGAGCAGTTCTTC. The rearrangement uses TRBV5-1 and TRBJ2-1; D is possibly TRBD1 or TRBD2 (5 bases each). Germline V gives CDR1 SGHRS, CDR2 YFSETQ. V was pared by 3 bases and J by 5 bases, with 15 bases between. The CDR3 loop spans 15 amino acids.

The rearrangement uses TRBV7-6 and TRBJ2-7; perhaps TRBD1 as D (7 bases). The V gene lost 2 bases and the J gene lost 4 bases, with 15 bases spanning the gap. Looked up from germline, CDR1 is SGHVS and CDR2 is FNYEAQ. The CDR3 is made up of 15 amino acids. CDR3: CASSLIGGQRYEQYF. The CDR3 bases are TGTGCCAGCAGCTTAATCGGGGGACAGAGATACGAGCAGTACTTC.

The chain recombines TRBV14 with TRBJ2-7, with 9 bases fitting TRBD1. In germline, CDR1 is SGHDN, CDR2 FVKESK. The CDR3 covers 15 residues. The V gene end was trimmed by 3 bases and the J gene end by 2 bases; junction bases not matched to a gene: 5. CDR3 in amino acids: CASSQGTGPTYEQYF. In nucleotides, the CDR3 is TGTGCCAGCAGCCAGGGGACAGGGCCCACCTACGAGCAGTACTTC.